This T cell receptor (beta chain) derives from a study of cytomegalovirus exposure and HLA in healthy donors (dated by TCRdb to about 2017). Describing the broader study: In an earlier analysis of some 610 of the donors, about 260 Gb of sequence data and some 100 million unique TCR beta sequences from some 170 million T cells were reported. Roughly 300 gigabases of sequencing data and 80 million or so unique TCR sequences were included in an early release covering roughly 700 HLA-typed donors. Of the 300 to 450 genotyped donors, over 80% were placed in the genetic ancestry cluster associated with self-reported Caucasian donors. The study aimed to test whether signatures of past pathogen exposure could be identified by cataloging public T cell receptors. The study used immunosequencing to profile the T cell repertoires of approximately 650 subjects and linked those repertoires to cytomegalovirus serostatus. Besides the first cohort of approximately 670 subjects, a separate validation cohort made up of over 100 different subjects was used. To predict cytomegalovirus infection status, the study brought together high-throughput TCR immunosequencing, statistical association of individual TCRs with disease status, and machine learning. To study patterns of TCR occurrence, a later analysis re-analyzed previously published TCR beta repertoires from 650 to 750 donors and added high-resolution HLA genotyping. The later analysis used no new phenotypic data to find candidate immune exposures, relying instead on TCR beta sequences and their occurrence across donors. To decide whether each TCR beta V gene segment behaved as functional or pseudogenic, an earlier analysis of some 570 of the donors relied on high-throughput TCR beta sequencing. Donor age, sex, ethnicity and CMV serostatus were compiled alongside the repertoire data. A later genetic analysis took genome-wide SNP genotypes for about 55% of the 666 donors and used that subset as a discovery cohort. Every discovery cohort repertoire had been produced on one sequencing platform. HLA typing included class I and class II loci at four-digit resolution. The number of donors typed differed by locus, with 629-630 for A, B, C, DRB1 and DQB1, about 500 for DQA1, nearly 610 for DPA1, and roughly 450 for DPB1. A few DR-DQ haplotypes were handled as single units for association and clustering because linkage in the cohort was strong. Among about 370 genotyped donors of the cohort, an average of around 240,000 unique TCR beta nucleotide sequences was sequenced per donor, of which 15% to 20% were non-productive. Paper-wide results and their limitations: The classifier was reported to diagnose cytomegalovirus status with high specificity and sensitivity in both the original and validation cohorts. CMV serostatus was the only immune exposure information available for the cohort. A group of highly shared sequence variants was considered likely to be a technical artifact of the sequencing pipeline. Several of the top co-occurrence clusters appeared to be linked to parvovirus B19, influenza, CMV and Epstein-Barr virus, according to a later analysis. A total of about 150 TCR beta chains were listed by the study as associated with cytomegalovirus. In a later analysis, HLA-associated TCR beta chains were found to be more clonally expanded and to have lower generation probabilities than equally common non-associated chains. Because HLA typing was missing for some donors at each locus, association tests included only the typed subset. The authors suggested that the approach could potentially be generalized to other disease states and immunological phenotypes. Roughly uniform sequencing depth across donors was assumed in presence/absence analyses, although this assumption may not hold. In a later analysis, TCR association rates were found to vary across HLA loci, with the most associated TCRs seen for DRB1 alleles and the fewest for HLA-C alleles. A later genetic analysis associated a missense DCLRE1C variant with V-gene and J-gene trimming of TCR beta chains, and an independent cohort replicated the association. Linkage disequilibrium might explain the correlated functional status among segregating V segments, but an unknown experimental factor could not be ruled out. Across donors, most TCR sequences were observed very rarely, whereas some public TCRs were present in many individuals. In this cohort, only TCR beta chains were sequenced, and detectable features were limited by the absence of alpha or paired-chain data. A further reported finding was that TCR beta sequences accurately predicted the HLA-A and HLA-B alleles for most subjects in the first cohort. In vitro tests confirmed that three of the cytomegalovirus-associated TCR beta chains recognize cytomegalovirus antigens. A later analysis associated about 17,000 TCR beta sequences with specific HLA alleles at a false discovery rate of 0.05. Compared with the approximately 710-donor mean, donors in an Asian-associated ancestry cluster had fewer N-insertions in productive TCRs, according to a later genetic analysis. Because the 87-base-pair reads could not distinguish some IMGT-functional V segments, including TRBV6-2 and TRBV6-3, those segments were excluded. An earlier analysis of around 540 of the donors showed that most TCR beta V segments appeared in productive rearrangements either about 90% or about 30% of the time, which broadly matched IMGT annotations. In a later analysis, most CMV-associated TCR beta chains were found to appear HLA-restricted, with HLA associations seemingly driven largely by CMV exposure. The earlier analysis of 587 of the donors excluded approximately 17 rarely observed V segments, including chromosome 9 orphons, because counts were too low. When HLA alleles, especially DR and DQ, strongly co-occurred, attributing TCR associations to individual alleles was difficult.

Sequences PRHDT (CDR1) and FYEKMQ (CDR2) are obtained from the germline V gene (reference sequence). Spanning cysteine to phenylalanine, the CDR3 consists of 14 amino acids. Just the 42-base CDR3 DNA is kept, in frame starting at base 1. Regarding this clone: The specificity of this receptor is unknown. Base-call qualities are not available, and no considerably larger clone is one nucleotide away.

Library prep was done by the immunoSEQ multiplex PCR assay. The multiplex PCR relied on a mix of 60 forward primers for TCR Vbeta segments and 13 reverse primers for TCR Jbeta segments. The CDR3 region of rearranged TCR beta genes was amplified from genomic DNA by a multiplex PCR assay. The amplified TCR beta libraries were sequenced on the Illumina HiSeq System as 87-base-pair reads. As for how the authors treated the data: A later analysis tallied about 77 million unique TCR beta chains across the 666 repertoires, and about 12 million of those chains were shared by two or more donors. To remove PCR and sequencing errors, raw reads were error-corrected and collapsed into unique sequences using a nearest-neighbor algorithm that merged closely related sequences. CDR3 sequences were aligned to IMGT reference sequences to assign V, D and J gene segments. For a sequence to be retained, a match of at least six nucleotides to both a V gene segment and a J gene segment was required. A rearrangement was called productive if the CDR3 had no stop codons and remained in frame with V and J, and every other rearrangement was called non-productive. Following IMGT convention, CDR3 was defined as the stretch from the second conserved V-encoded cysteine to the conserved J-encoded phenylalanine. The earlier analysis of approximately 590 of the donors excluded any sequence lacking an unambiguous match to a single V gene segment. In an earlier analysis of several hundred of the donors, a V segment was called functional when productive rearrangements were above 56.7%, and segregating when the standard deviation between donors exceeded 5%. A statistical classification framework was developed to diagnose cytomegalovirus status using the catalog of TCR beta chain sequences. V and J gene assignment, in a later analysis, came from comparing TCR nucleotide sequences with IMGT/GENE-DB human TR gene sequences. A later analysis assigned CDR3 sequences and most-parsimonious VDJ recombination scenarios with the TCRdist pipeline. In a later analysis, every TCR beta chain was defined by the combination of its CDR3 amino acid sequence and its V-gene family, and reads without a unique V-gene family were dropped. A later analysis removed 600 or so highly shared, low-generation-probability nucleotide sequences to deal with suspected cross-contamination and a sequencing artifact. A later analysis calculated a clonal expansion index for each public chain from normalized within-repertoire ranks of inferred template counts. A later analysis computed generation probabilities with a VDJ recombination model fitted to out-of-frame rearrangements, and checked the results against IGoR. A later analysis scored TCR-TCR, TCR-HLA and TCR-CMV co-occurrence with hypergeometric tests, applying a repertoire-size bias correction to TCR pairs. In a later analysis, false discovery rates were estimated by permuting HLA or CMV assignments 20 times. A later analysis grouped co-occurring TCRs with DBSCAN, adding TCRdist sequence similarity when clustering within HLA-allele-positive subsets. Repertoires with fewer than 30,000 or more than 120,000 public chains, plus five repertoires with anomalous nucleotide sharing, were excluded from co-occurrence clustering. Imported from immuneACCESS, the table was reduced by TCRdb to in-frame sequences with V and J called. These copies leave out some clones; in studies compared against another copy, an unresolved V gene accounts for under half, and the cause of the remainder is not known. V and J calls and clone size follow that table, whereas D and trimming were derived from the DNA. Counted in this sample were hundreds of thousands of clones; under 80% of them appeared once. The top ten clonotypes cover 2% to 2.5% of the sample.

The cohort comprised some 730 healthy bone marrow donors. At the time of sampling, every cohort member was nominally healthy, though immune exposures that went unrecorded were likely present. The donor was CMV seronegative and belonged to the group of 352 seronegative cohort members. A peripheral blood sample was collected from each donor, and TCR beta sequencing was performed on peripheral blood mononuclear cells. The Qiagen DNeasy Blood Extraction Kit was used to extract genomic DNA from the blood cell samples. The sequencing sample was made of PBMCs. Recombination connected TRBV13 to TRBJ2-5; 8 nucleotides in the junction match TRBD1. The J call may be mistaken, given a closer DNA end match to TRBJ2-7. This sequence originates from a female donor in good health and CMV-seronegative. CDR3 sequence: CASSYTGGYYEQYF. At the DNA level, the sequence is TGTGCCAGCAGCTACACAGGGGGGTACTACGAGCAGTACTTC.